The 5 T cell receptor beta chains below were found in one sample sequenced in a study of tumor and adjacent non-tumor tissue in lung cancer. RNA was extracted from bulk tissue without any cell sorting. The library came from three nested PCR rounds adapted from ARM-PCR protocols. TCRdb independently ran MiXCR on the multiplex PCR reads; one entry per CDR3 protein. This table has 200,000 to 250,000 distinct CDR3 sequences, less than 80% appearing once. The sample comprised lung tumor tissue. These receptors were obtained from a man in his 60s with non-small cell lung cancer.

Points on this clonotype: A read error is possible here, since a much larger clone lies one base away. This chain connects TRBV13 to TRBJ2-7, with D maybe TRBD2 (5 bases). This CDR3 region has 13 residues. Germline-derived CDR1 and CDR2 are PRHDT and FYEKMQ (reference sequence). The CDR3 loop is CANSPYGNYEQYF. The CDR3, as DNA: TGTGCCAACAGCCCTTACGGGAACTACGAGCAGTACTTC.

The sample holds a few counts of this clonotype. The rearrangement joins TRBV20-1 to TRBJ2-3; tentatively, D is TRBD2 (6 bases). The CDR3 loop spans 15 amino acids. Germline values: CDR1 DFQATT, CDR2 SNEGSKA (reference sequence). V lost 6 bases and J lost 5, with 21 bases in between. The CDR3 here is CSALPGLSRRDTQYF. DNA for the CDR3: TGCAGTGCCCTTCCGGGACTTTCCCGGAGAGATACGCAGTATTTT.

To note about this clonotype: One base away lies a much larger clone, so this may be a sequencing read error. The chain recombines TRBV12-3 or TRBV12-4 with TRBJ1-5; 8 bases line up with TRBD1. This CDR3 has 15 amino acids. Trimming at V came to 0 bases and at J to 7 bases, leaving 5 bases not matched to a gene. CDR3 region: CASSLAGQDIQPQHF. CDR3 DNA sequence: TGTGCCAGCAGTTTAGCGGGACAGGACATACAGCCCCAGCATTTT.

In this sample, this clonotype turned up a few times. CDR3 bases: TGCAGCGCCGGCGACAGGGAGTATGGCTACACCTTC. It translates to CSAGDREYGYTF. V and J are TRBV29-1 and TRBJ1-2; 7 bases line up with TRBD1. V trimming: 7 bases; J trimming: 5 bases; junction bases outside the gene matches: 7. Germline lookup yields CDR1 SQVTM and CDR2 ANQGSEA. The CDR3 contains 12 residues.

Remarks on this clonotype: A much larger clone sits a single nucleotide away, making a read error possible. The chain links TRBV11-3 to TRBJ2-6; weak D call: TRBD1 (6 bases). Germline V gives CDR1 SGHNT, CDR2 YENEEA. This CDR3 has 15 amino acids. CDR3 residues: CASSLEQGGANILTF. The CDR3 DNA sequence: TGTGCCAGCAGCTTAGAACAGGGTGGGGCCAACATCCTGACTTTC.